This T cell receptor beta chain was sequenced during a study of T-cell reconstitution after alpha-beta-depleted transplantation in children. The table lists this clonotype with many counts. Germline assignment: CDR1 MNHEY and CDR2 SVGAGI. The CDR3 runs 17 residues. V was clipped by 0 bases and J by 4 bases, with 17 bases between them. Unique molecular identifiers tagged the TCRbeta library. TCRdb passed the PCR reads through MiXCR, listing each CDR3 protein once. This table holds about 110,000 distinct CDR3 sequences, about 6% found once. The TCR was taken from a male patient between 2 and 10 years old who had a stem cell transplant for acute lymphoblastic leukemia, so the T cells may come from the graft donor. The specimen comprised PBMCs, mostly from graft donor cells, sampled 360 days after TCRalphabeta/CD19-depleted stem cell transplant. The chain couples TRBV6-5 to TRBJ2-3, with D tentatively TRBD2 (6 bases). CDR3 region: CASSYSSGTFGSDTQYF. CDR3 coding DNA: TGTGCCAGCAGTTACTCCTCCGGGACTTTTGGGTCAGATACGCAGTATTTT.